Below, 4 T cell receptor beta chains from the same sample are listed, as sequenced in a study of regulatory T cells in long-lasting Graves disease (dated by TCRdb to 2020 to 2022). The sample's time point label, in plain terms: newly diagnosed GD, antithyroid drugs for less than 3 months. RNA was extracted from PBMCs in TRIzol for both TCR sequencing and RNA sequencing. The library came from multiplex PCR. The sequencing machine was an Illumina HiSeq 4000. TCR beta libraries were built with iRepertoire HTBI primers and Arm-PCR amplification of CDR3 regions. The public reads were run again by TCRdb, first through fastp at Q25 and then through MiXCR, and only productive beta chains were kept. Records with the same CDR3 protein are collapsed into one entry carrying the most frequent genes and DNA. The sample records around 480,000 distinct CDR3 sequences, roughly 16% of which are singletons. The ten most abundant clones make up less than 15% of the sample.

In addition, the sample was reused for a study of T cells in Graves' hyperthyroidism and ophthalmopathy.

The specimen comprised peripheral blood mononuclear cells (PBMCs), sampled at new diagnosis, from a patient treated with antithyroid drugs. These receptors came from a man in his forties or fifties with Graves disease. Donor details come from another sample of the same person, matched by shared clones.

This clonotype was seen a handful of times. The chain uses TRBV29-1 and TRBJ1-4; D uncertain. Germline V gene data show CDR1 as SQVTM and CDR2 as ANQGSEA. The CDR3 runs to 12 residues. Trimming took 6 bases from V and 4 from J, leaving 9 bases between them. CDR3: CSVPRRNEKLFF. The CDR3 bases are TGCAGCGTCCCCAGGCGTAATGAAAAACTGTTTTTT.

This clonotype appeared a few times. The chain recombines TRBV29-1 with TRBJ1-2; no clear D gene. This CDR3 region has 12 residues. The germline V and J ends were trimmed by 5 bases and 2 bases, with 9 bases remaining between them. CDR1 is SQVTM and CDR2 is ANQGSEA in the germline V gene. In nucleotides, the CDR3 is TGCAGCGTTTCCCCGGGGAACTATGGCTACACCTTC. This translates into CSVSPGNYGYTF.

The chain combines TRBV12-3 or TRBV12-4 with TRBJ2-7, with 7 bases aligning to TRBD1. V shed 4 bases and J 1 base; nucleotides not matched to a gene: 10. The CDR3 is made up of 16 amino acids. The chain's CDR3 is CASSSRTGLLSYEQYF. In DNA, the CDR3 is TGTGCCAGCAGTTCTCGGACAGGTTTGCTATCCTACGAGCAGTACTTC.

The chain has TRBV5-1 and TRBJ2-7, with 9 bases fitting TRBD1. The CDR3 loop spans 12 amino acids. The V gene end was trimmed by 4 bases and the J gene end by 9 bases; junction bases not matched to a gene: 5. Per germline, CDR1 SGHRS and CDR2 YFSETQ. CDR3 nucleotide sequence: TGCGCCAGCAGCGCGGGACAGGGTGTGCAGTACTTC. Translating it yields CASSAGQGVQYF.